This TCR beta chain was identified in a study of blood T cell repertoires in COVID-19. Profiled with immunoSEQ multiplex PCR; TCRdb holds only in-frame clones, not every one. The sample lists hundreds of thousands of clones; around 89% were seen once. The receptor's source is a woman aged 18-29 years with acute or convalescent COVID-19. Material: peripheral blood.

CDR3 sequence: CASRPGTGHNSPLHF. As DNA, the CDR3 is TGTGCCAGCAGACCGGGGACAGGGCATAATTCACCCCTCCACTTT. The V gene is TRBV27, the J gene TRBJ1-6; 9 bases fit TRBD1. With 6 bases clipped from V and 5 bases from J, the junction kept 5 bases outside the gene matches. The CDR3 has 15 amino acids. Germline CDR1 reads MNHEY; CDR2 reads SMNVEV (reference sequence).